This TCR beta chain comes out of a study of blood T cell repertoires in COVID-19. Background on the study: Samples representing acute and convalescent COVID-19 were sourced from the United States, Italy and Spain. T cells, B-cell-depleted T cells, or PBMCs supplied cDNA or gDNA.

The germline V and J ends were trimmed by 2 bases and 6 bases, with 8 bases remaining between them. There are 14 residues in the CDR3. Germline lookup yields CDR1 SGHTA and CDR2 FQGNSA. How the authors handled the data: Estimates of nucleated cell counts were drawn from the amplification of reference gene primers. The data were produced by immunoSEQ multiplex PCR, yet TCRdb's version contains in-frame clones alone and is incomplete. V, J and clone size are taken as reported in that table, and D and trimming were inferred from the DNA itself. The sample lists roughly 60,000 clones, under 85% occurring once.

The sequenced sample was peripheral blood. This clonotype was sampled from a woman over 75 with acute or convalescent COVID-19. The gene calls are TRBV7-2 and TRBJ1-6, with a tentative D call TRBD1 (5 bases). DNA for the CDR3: TGTGCCAGCAGCTTATCCGGGGGTAATTCACCCCTCCACTTT. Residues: CASSLSGGNSPLHF.